Listed here are 23 T cell receptor beta chains from one sample, sequenced in a study of blood T cell repertoires in COVID-19. This table comes from immunoSEQ multiplex PCR, and its TCRdb copy is limited to in-frame clones, with some not included. The sample comprises 15,000 to 25,000 clones, about nine tenths of which are singletons, and around 10% rests with the top ten. Sequenced: peripheral blood. These receptors all come from a human donor in a cohort sampled during active COVID-19.

The chain employs TRBV5-4 and TRBJ2-3, with TRBD2 identical over 9 bases. The CDR3 extends over 15 amino acids. The germline gives CDR1 SGHNT, CDR2 YYREEE (reference sequence). V lost 3 bases, J lost 5 bases, and 7 bases stayed unmatched. CDR3 in amino acids: CASSSAGGRRDTQYF. The DNA for the CDR3 is TGTGCCAGCAGCTCGGCGGGGGGGCGTAGAGATACGCAGTATTTT. Complete variable domain (other parts from reference TRBV5-4 and TRBJ2-3): ETGVTQSPTHLIKTRGQQVTLRCSSQSGHNTVSWYQQALGQGPQFIFQYYREEENGRGNFPPRFSGLQFPNYSSELNVNALELDDSALYLCASSSAGGRRDTQYFGPGTRLTVL.

The CDR3 bases are TGTGCCAGCAGCGCCCCAGAAAATACGCAGTATTTT. Its protein product is CASSAPENTQYF. V and J are TRBV3-1 (or the pseudogene TRBV3-2) and TRBJ2-3, with D hard to call. Between the trimmed V and J ends, which lost 5 bases and 7 bases, there was a span of 10 bases. The germline V gene has CDR1 LGHDT and CDR2 YNNKEL (reference sequence). This CDR3 has 12 amino acids.

The CDR3: CASSLVEVQYF. As DNA, the CDR3 is TGTGCCAGCAGCTTAGTTGAGGTGCAGTACTTC. The chain carries TRBV5-6 and TRBJ2-7; no reliable D call. Trimming stripped 2 bases from V and 9 bases from J, with 9 bases between. The CDR3 spans 11 residues. The germline gives CDR1 SGHDT, CDR2 YYEEEE.

The rearrangement links TRBV6-5 to TRBJ2-1; tentative D call: TRBD2 (5 bases). In germline, CDR1 is MNHEY, CDR2 SVGAGI. The CDR3 contains 15 residues. Trimming took off 3 bases at V and 6 bases at J, with 15 bases between the two ends. Here the CDR3 reads CASSYETRGSNEQFF. The CDR3 DNA reads as TGTGCCAGCAGTTATGAAACCAGAGGGTCCAATGAGCAGTTCTTC.

The chain recombines TRBV6-2 or TRBV6-3 with TRBJ2-3; 7 nucleotides align to TRBD1. The CDR3 is made up of 17 amino acids. The V segment lost 6 bases and the J segment 0 bases; nucleotides outside the gene matches: 12. Per germline, CDR1 MNHEY and CDR2 SVGEGT. CDR3 in amino acids: CASSPVRQGTSTDTQYF. CDR3 bases: TGTGCCAGCAGCCCCGTCCGACAGGGCACTAGCACAGATACGCAGTATTTT.

This chain joins TRBV5-1 and TRBJ2-7; 7 nucleotides agree with TRBD1. Germline trimming cut 4 bases from V and 4 bases from J; bases unmatched to any gene: 5. CDR3 length: 13 amino acids. In germline, CDR1 is SGHRS, CDR2 YFSETQ. The CDR3 spells CASSVGQPYEQYF. The CDR3 DNA reads TGCGCCAGCAGCGTGGGACAGCCTTACGAGCAGTACTTC.

By frequency in the sample, this clone is large (0.1 to 1%). The chain is built from TRBV12-3 or TRBV12-4 and TRBJ2-1, with a weak D call TRBD1 (5 bases). Between the trimmed V and J ends, which lost 5 bases and 8 bases, there was a span of 13 bases. There are 13 residues in the CDR3. This CDR3 is CASSPDSGDEQFF. The CDR3 DNA reads as TGTGCCAGCAGTCCCGACAGTGGGGATGAGCAGTTCTTC.

The V call is TRBV6-6, the J call TRBJ2-3, with D possibly matching TRBD1 (6 bases). This CDR3 has 16 residues. V lost 2 bases and J lost 4, with 16 bases in between. CDR1 and CDR2 from the germline V gene are MNHNY and SVGAGI (reference sequence). The CDR3 DNA is TGTGCCAGCAGTTACGTAATCACAGGGAGAGCAGATACGCAGTATTTT. Translation: CASSYVITGRADTQYF.

This chain joins TRBV7-9 and TRBJ2-1, with D perhaps TRBD1 (5 bases). Trimming cost V 5 bases and J 4 bases, with 12 bases left between them. Germline V gene data show CDR1 as SEHNR and CDR2 as FQNEAQ (reference sequence). The CDR3 has 14 amino acids. The CDR3 region has the DNA TGTGCCAGCAGCGACTCCAACAGGTACAATGAGCAGTTCTTC. Its protein is CASSDSNRYNEQFF.

The chain carries TRBV18 and TRBJ1-5; 8 bases are a match to TRBD1. The CDR3 is 14 amino acids. Trimming cost V 2 bases and J 6 bases; bases outside gene matches: 3. Germline loops: CDR1 KGHSH, CDR2 LQKENI. This CDR3 is CASSPGQGSQPQHF. DNA of the CDR3: TGTGCCAGCTCACCAGGACAGGGTTCTCAGCCCCAGCATTTT.

The genes are TRBV12-5 and TRBJ1-2, with 12 bases matching TRBD1. With V trimmed by 9 bases and J by 8 bases, 16 bases remained unmatched. The CDR3 loop spans 16 amino acids. Looked up from germline, CDR1 is LGHNT and CDR2 is FRNRAP. The CDR3, as DNA: TGTGCTAGCGCTAAAATAAAGGGACAGGGGGCGCTCGGCTACACCTTC. Its translation: CASAKIKGQGALGYTF.

The J gene is TRBJ1-1, the V gene TRBV5-4; D possibly corresponds to TRBD1 (5 bases). The CDR3 totals 17 residues. Trimming stripped 5 bases from V and 2 bases from J, with 22 bases between. From germline, CDR1 is SGHNT and CDR2 YYREEE (reference sequence). CDR3 sequence: CASSRTHRQRSNTEAFF. The CDR3, as DNA: TGTGCCAGCAGTCGGACCCACCGACAGCGATCTAACACTGAAGCTTTCTTT.

The rearrangement uses TRBV19 and TRBJ1-2; D remains unclear. With 3 bases removed from V and 5 bases from J, the gap between germline ends came to 10 bases. The germline V gene has CDR1 LNHDA and CDR2 SQIVND (reference sequence). This CDR3 spans 13 amino acids. This CDR3 reads CASSMSGWYGYTF. DNA for the CDR3: TGTGCCAGTAGTATGTCCGGGTGGTATGGCTACACCTTC.

The rearrangement uses TRBV5-1 and TRBJ2-1; TRBD2 agrees at 8 bases. The V segment lost 4 bases and the J segment 4 bases; nucleotides outside the gene matches: 7. Germline V lookup: CDR1 SGHRS, CDR2 YFSETQ. CDR3 length equals 15 residues. CDR3 nucleotide sequence: TGCGCCAGCAGCCTAATGGGCGGGGGGTACAATGAGCAGTTCTTC. It yields the protein CASSLMGGGYNEQFF.

The V gene is TRBV10-3, the J gene TRBJ2-7; possible D gene TRBD2, 5 bases. Trimming left V 10 bases short and J 5 bases short, with 15 bases between. This CDR3 contains 12 residues. Germline V gene sequence: CDR1 ENHRY, CDR2 SYGVKD. In DNA form, the CDR3 reads TGTGCCACCCTGGAGGTTGAGAACGAGCAGTACTTC. Translation: CATLEVENEQYF.

The rearrangement joins TRBV12-3 or TRBV12-4 to TRBJ1-2, with D possibly TRBD1 on 5 matching bases. The CDR3 totals 12 residues. Trimming shortened V by 6 bases and J by 7 bases, and 12 bases separated the two germline ends. In nucleotides, the CDR3 is TGTGCCAGCAGCTTCGGGGGGATTGGCTACACCTTC. This gives the protein CASSFGGIGYTF.

The J gene is TRBJ2-7, the V gene TRBV7-9, with TRBD1 identical over 8 bases. Germline-derived CDR1 and CDR2 are SEHNR and FQNEAQ (reference sequence). The CDR3 is 14 amino acids. Losses at the gene ends were 1 base for V and 5 bases for J; bases not matched to a gene: 4. CDR3 amino acids: CASSLETGVNEQYF. CDR3 coding DNA: TGTGCCAGCAGCTTAGAGACAGGGGTCAACGAGCAGTACTTC.

The J gene is TRBJ2-5, the V gene TRBV11-3; 11 nucleotides agree with TRBD2. The CDR3 totals 16 residues. The V segment lost 2 bases and the J segment 2 bases; nucleotides outside the gene matches: 4. Germline V CDR1 and CDR2: SGHNT, YENEEA. The CDR3 DNA reads TGTGCCAGCAGCTTATCGGGACTAGCGGATCAAGAGACCCAGTACTTC. Translated, it gives CASSLSGLADQETQYF.

The chain carries TRBV4-1 and TRBJ2-2; TRBD2 aligns across 7 bases. With 3 bases clipped from V and 2 bases from J, the junction kept 6 bases outside the gene matches. Germline CDR1 MGHRA, CDR2 YSYEKL. The CDR3 loop spans 16 amino acids. CDR3 DNA sequence: TGCGCCAGCAGCCAGTCGGCTAGCGGTAACACCGGGGAGCTGTTTTTT. Its translation: CASSQSASGNTGELFF.

This chain connects TRBV3-1 (or the pseudogene TRBV3-2) to TRBJ1-2; D not resolved. Trimming cost V 5 bases and J 8 bases, with 15 bases left between them. Germline CDR1 reads LGHDT; CDR2 reads YNNKEL (reference sequence). The length of the CDR3 is 13 residues. The CDR3 here is CASSAPGGRGYTF. CDR3 DNA: TGTGCCAGCAGCGCCCCCGGTGGGAGGGGCTACACCTTC.

V usage is TRBV30 and J usage is TRBJ1-5; 9 bases map to TRBD1. The V and J ends lost 5 bases and 6 bases, in that order; junction bases with no gene match: 8. The CDR3 is made up of 14 amino acids. Germline V gives CDR1 GTSNPN, CDR2 SVGIG (reference sequence). CDR3 amino acids: CAWAGQGKSQPQHF. The CDR3 DNA is TGTGCCTGGGCTGGACAGGGGAAGAGTCAGCCCCAGCATTTT.

This chain connects TRBV18 to TRBJ2-7; tentatively, D is TRBD2 (6 bases). This CDR3 is built from 15 residues. Germline V CDR1 and CDR2: KGHSH, LQKENI. The germline V and J ends were trimmed by 0 bases and 6 bases, with 15 bases remaining between them. The CDR3 DNA follows: TGTGCCAGCTCACCACCGGAAATAGGGAGGAGCGAGCAGTACTTC. Amino acid sequence: CASSPPEIGRSEQYF.

This CDR3 reads CASSDYYNEQFF. In DNA, the CDR3 is TGCGCCAGCAGTGACTACTACAATGAGCAGTTCTTC. V is TRBV10-2 and J is TRBJ2-1; D remains ambiguous. This CDR3 has 12 residues. Trimming took 3 bases from V and 3 from J, leaving 3 bases between them. Germline lookup yields CDR1 WSHSY and CDR2 SAAADI.